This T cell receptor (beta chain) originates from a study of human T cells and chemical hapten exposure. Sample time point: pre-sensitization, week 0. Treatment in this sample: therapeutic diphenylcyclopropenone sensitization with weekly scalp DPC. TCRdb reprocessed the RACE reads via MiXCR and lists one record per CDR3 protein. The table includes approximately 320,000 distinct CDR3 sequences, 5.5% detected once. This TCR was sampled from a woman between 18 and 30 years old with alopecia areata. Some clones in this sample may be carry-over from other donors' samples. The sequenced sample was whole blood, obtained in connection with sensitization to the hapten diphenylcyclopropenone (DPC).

The CDR3 DNA follows: TGTGCCAGCAGTCCTCCCGGGACAAGTAACACTGAAGCTTTCTTT. This codes for CASSPPGTSNTEAFF. V is TRBV6-2 or TRBV6-3 and J is TRBJ1-1; a weak D match, TRBD1 (6 bases). Germline CDR1 reads MNHEY; CDR2 reads SVGEGT. V was pared by 5 bases and J by 2 bases, with 15 bases between. The CDR3 extends over 15 amino acids.